These 22 T cell receptor beta chains came from one sample sequenced in a study of blood T cell repertoires in COVID-19. Profiled with immunoSEQ multiplex PCR; TCRdb holds only in-frame clones, not every one. The sample lists 55,000 to 75,000 clones, roughly four fifths seen once, with 28% in the top ten. Sample: peripheral blood. These receptor sequences come from a man aged 65-85 years with acute or convalescent COVID-19.

The gene calls are TRBV11-1 and TRBJ1-3; no definite D call. Trimming left V 3 bases short and J 4 bases short, with 16 bases between. Per the germline V gene, CDR1 is SGHAT and CDR2 is FQDESV (reference sequence). The CDR3 has 16 amino acids. The CDR3: CASSLEGRGSGNTIYF. CDR3 coding DNA: TGTGCCAGCAGCTTGGAGGGTCGAGGATCGGGAAACACCATATATTTT.

This clone was observed a few times. The chain joins TRBV15 to TRBJ2-7; 8 bases match TRBD2. In germline, CDR1 is LNHNV, CDR2 YYDKDF (reference sequence). After removal of 0 bases from V and 4 bases from J, the junction contained 5 bases not matched to a gene. The CDR3 contains 15 residues. This CDR3 reads CATSRDPSSGYEQYF. The CDR3 nucleotides read TGTGCCACCAGCAGAGATCCCTCTAGCGGGTACGAGCAGTACTTC.

This rearrangement joins TRBV6-5 to TRBJ2-2; TRBD2 aligns across 8 bases. The CDR3 totals 15 residues. The germline V gene encodes CDR1 MNHEY and CDR2 SVGAGI. V shed 6 bases, J shed 7 bases, and the junction held 10 bases outside the gene matches. The CDR3 DNA follows: TGTGCCAGCAGCGCAACTAGCGGATGGGACGGGGAGCTGTTTTTT. This translates into CASSATSGWDGELFF.

This clone is medium-sized (0.01 to 0.1%) by share. This chain uses TRBV27 with TRBJ2-7; 8 bases line up with TRBD1. The CDR3 spans 14 residues. The J segment lost 2 bases and the V segment lost 8 bases, leaving 8 bases of the junction unmatched. Germline assignment: CDR1 MNHEY and CDR2 SMNVEV (reference sequence). The CDR3 protein is CASRSGTGPYEQYF. The CDR3 coding sequence is TGTGCCAGCCGCTCCGGGACAGGTCCCTACGAGCAGTACTTC.

The CDR3 bases are TGTGCCAGCAGCGTAACCGGGACAGGGGAATCACCCCTCCACTTT. Its protein is CASSVTGTGESPLHF. The chain links TRBV7-8 to TRBJ1-6, with 10 bases aligning to TRBD1. The germline CDR1 and CDR2 sequences are SGHVS and FQNEAQ. V shed 5 bases, J shed 10 bases, and the junction held 8 bases outside the gene matches. The CDR3 length is 15 residues.

This chain uses TRBV19 with TRBJ2-1; 12 nucleotides match TRBD2. Trimming removed 0 bases from V and 6 bases from J; junction bases left unmatched: 6. Germline CDR1 LNHDA, CDR2 SQIVND (reference sequence). This CDR3 contains 17 residues. CDR3 amino acids: CASSIDAASGRANEQFF. DNA of the CDR3: TGTGCCAGTAGTATAGATGCCGCTAGCGGGAGGGCCAATGAGCAGTTCTTC.

This chain uses TRBV18 with TRBJ1-2, with 9 bases identical to TRBD1. This CDR3 spans 16 amino acids. Unmatched junction bases numbered 14, after V lost 6 bases and J lost 6 bases. Germline CDR1 reads KGHSH; CDR2 reads LQKENI. CDR3 coding DNA: TGTGCCAGCTCCTTCAACGACGGGACAGGGAGTCATGGCTACACCTTC. Amino acids: CASSFNDGTGSHGYTF.

The rearrangement uses TRBV18 and TRBJ2-2, with 7 bases that match TRBD1. V dropped 4 bases and J dropped 2; count of bases not matched to a gene: 16. Germline CDR1 and CDR2: KGHSH and LQKENI. CDR3 length equals 19 residues. This CDR3 reads CASSLRPLTGSRNTGELFF. CDR3 DNA sequence: TGTGCCAGCTCACTCCGACCTCTGACAGGGAGCCGAAACACCGGGGAGCTGTTTTTT.

The gene calls are TRBV21-1 and TRBJ1-5. TRBV21-1 is annotated as a pseudogene. This CDR3 spans 17 amino acids. CDR3 loop: CASSKWSPPRINQPQHF. CDR3 nucleotide sequence: TGTGCCAGCAGCAAATGGAGTCCACCAAGAATAAATCAGCCCCAGCATTTT.

The V gene is TRBV3-1 (or the pseudogene TRBV3-2), the J gene TRBJ1-4; TRBD1 might be the D (6 bases). Germline values: CDR1 LGHDT, CDR2 YNNKEL (reference sequence). The V and J ends lost 2 bases and 5 bases respectively, with 6 bases between them. The CDR3 covers 13 residues. The CDR3 here is CASSQRGNEKLFF. In nucleotides, the CDR3 is TGTGCCAGCAGCCAAAGGGGGAATGAAAAACTGTTTTTT.

The rearrangement joins TRBV29-1 to TRBJ2-1, with 9 nucleotides matching TRBD1. The germline gives CDR1 SQVTM, CDR2 ANQGSEA. Trimming at V came to 3 bases and at J to 9 bases, leaving 18 bases not matched to a gene. This CDR3 comprises 17 residues. Here the CDR3 DNA reads TGCAGCGTTGAGGGTCGAAAACAGGGGGCCGCCATCGGTGAGCAGTTCTTC. Translation: CSVEGRKQGAAIGEQFF.

CDR3 coding DNA: TGTGCCAGCAGCGTCGGAGGGACTAACAATGAGCAGTTCTTC. This gives the protein CASSVGGTNNEQFF. The V and J genes are TRBV9 and TRBJ2-1; TRBD2 agrees at 7 bases. Germline V gene sequence: CDR1 SGDLS, CDR2 YYNGEE. This CDR3 comprises 14 residues. The junction had 4 bases not matched to a gene; V was cut back by 2 bases and J by 5 bases.

The rearrangement joins TRBV6-5 to TRBJ2-3; tentatively, D is TRBD2 (6 bases). Between the trimmed V and J ends, which lost 7 bases and 0 bases, there was a span of 11 bases. Germline V gene data show CDR1 as MNHEY and CDR2 as SVGAGI. This CDR3 is 14 amino acids long. This CDR3 is CASTAGPSTDTQYF. CDR3 in DNA: TGTGCCAGCACGGCGGGACCTAGCACAGATACGCAGTATTTT.

This chain joins TRBV18 and TRBJ2-7; 14 bases line up with TRBD2. With 4 bases clipped from V and 8 bases from J, the junction kept 10 bases outside the gene matches. The CDR3 extends over 16 amino acids. Looked up from germline, CDR1 is KGHSH and CDR2 is LQKENI. CDR3 nucleotides: TGTGCCAGCTCACTTACCGGTCGGACTAGCGGGGGGAAGCAGTACTTC. This encodes CASSLTGRTSGGKQYF.

This clone was seen a single time. This chain links TRBV24-1 with TRBJ2-1, with a possible D match to TRBD2 (5 bases). V dropped 4 bases and J dropped 10 bases, with 13 bases sitting between them. Germline V gene lookup returns CDR1 KGHDR and CDR2 SFDVKD. This CDR3 has 13 amino acids. CDR3 DNA: TGTGCCACCAGTGACTCTCTAGCTTCCGAGCAGTTCTTC. It yields the protein CATSDSLASEQFF.

For the CDR3, the DNA is TGTGCCAGCAGCCTTGGACTAGATGAAAAACTGTTTTTT. Protein sequence: CASSLGLDEKLFF. The chain links TRBV7-9 to TRBJ1-4; D call uncertain. The length of the CDR3 is 13 residues. V lost 5 bases and J 6 bases, leaving 10 bases between the germline ends. The germline CDR1 and CDR2 sequences are SEHNR and FQNEAQ (reference sequence).

This sequence joins TRBV5-1 and TRBJ1-2; unclear D gene. With 0 bases removed from V and 5 bases from J, the gap between germline ends came to 8 bases. The CDR3 length is 13 residues. The germline V gene encodes CDR1 SGHRS and CDR2 YFSETQ. This chain's CDR3 is CASSLGGSYGYTF. The CDR3 DNA reads as TGCGCCAGCAGCTTGGGAGGCAGTTATGGCTACACCTTC.

This clone has more than one count but fewer than ten. V gene TRBV6-2 or TRBV6-3 combines with J gene TRBJ1-2; TRBD1 matches 9 bases. Germline V gene data show CDR1 as MNHEY and CDR2 as SVGEGT. Trimming removed 5 bases from V and 6 bases from J; junction bases left unmatched: 7. This CDR3 region has 14 residues. CDR3 region: CASSDRQGEDGYTF. DNA for the CDR3: TGTGCCAGCAGTGACCGACAGGGGGAAGATGGCTACACCTTC.

The chain recombines TRBV29-1 with TRBJ2-1, with 9 nucleotides matching TRBD2. Trimming removed 7 bases from V and 6 bases from J; junction bases left unmatched: 13. The germline gives CDR1 SQVTM, CDR2 ANQGSEA. This CDR3 comprises 15 residues. The CDR3 DNA reads TGCAGCGACGTTATAGCGGGAGCCTCCCCCAATGAGCAGTTCTTC. This gives the protein CSDVIAGASPNEQFF.

This clone was seen a handful of times. The chain uses TRBV11-3 and TRBJ2-1, with 8 bases lining up with TRBD2. This CDR3 region has 14 residues. The germline V gene encodes CDR1 SGHNT and CDR2 YENEEA. Losses at the gene ends were 6 bases for V and 2 bases for J; bases not matched to a gene: 3. The CDR3 nucleotides read TGTGCCAGCAGTCTTAGCGGGGCCTACAATGAGCAGTTCTTC. It encodes CASSLSGAYNEQFF.

J is TRBJ1-3 and V is TRBV9; 7 positions agree with TRBD1. CDR3 size: 17 residues. Germline V CDR1 and CDR2: SGDLS, YYNGEE. V lost 1 base to trimming and J lost 2 bases; unmatched junction nucleotides: 9. CDR3 sequence: CASSVFDRAAAGNTIYF. CDR3 bases: TGTGCCAGCAGCGTATTTGACAGGGCGGCGGCTGGAAACACCATATATTTT.

This clone was seen a handful of times. This chain uses TRBV11-3 with TRBJ2-7, with D maybe TRBD2 (6 bases). The CDR3 is 15 amino acids. Trimming removed 3 bases at V and 5 bases at J, with 17 bases between. Germline-derived CDR1 and CDR2 are SGHNT and YENEEA. CDR3 amino acids: CASSFGGKFGDEQYF. The CDR3 DNA reads as TGTGCCAGCAGCTTCGGCGGGAAGTTCGGGGACGAGCAGTACTTC.